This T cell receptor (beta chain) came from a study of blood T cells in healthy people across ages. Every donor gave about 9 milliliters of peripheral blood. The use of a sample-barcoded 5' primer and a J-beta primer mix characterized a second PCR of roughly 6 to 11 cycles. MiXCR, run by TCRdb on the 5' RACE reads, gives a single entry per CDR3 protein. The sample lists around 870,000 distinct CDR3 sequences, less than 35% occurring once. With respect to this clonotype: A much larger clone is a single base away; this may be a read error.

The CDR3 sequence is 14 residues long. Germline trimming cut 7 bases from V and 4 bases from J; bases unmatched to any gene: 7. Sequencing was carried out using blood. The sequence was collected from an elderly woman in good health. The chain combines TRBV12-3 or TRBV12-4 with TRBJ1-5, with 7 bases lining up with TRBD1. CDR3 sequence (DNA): TGTGCCAGCATCCTGGGACAGCGAAATCAGCCCCAGCATTTT. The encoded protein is CASILGQRNQPQHF.